This T cell receptor (beta chain) came from a study of shared clonotypes between healthy human individuals. Germline V gene sequence: CDR1 MNHEY, CDR2 SVGAGI. V was clipped by 2 bases and J by 3 bases, with 8 bases between them. The CDR3 consists of 13 residues. TCRdb keeps only in-frame clones here, not all; method: immunoSEQ multiplex PCR. The repertoire holds some 1,900,000 clones, less than 95% seen once, with around 1% in the top ten. About this clone itself: Its antigen is currently unknown. Within the sample, other DNA sequences also encode this same CDR3.

Study observations and caveats: It was observed that 5% to 6.5% of naive CD4 clonotypes were shared across a few donors.

CD45RO negativity and positive selection for CCR7 defined naive CD8 cells, a population that excluded terminally differentiated effector memory CD45RA+ cells. The chain recombines TRBV6-5 with TRBJ2-7; the D gene is possibly TRBD2 (5 bases). Sequenced material: naive CD8+ T cells sorted from blood. The TCR originated in a man between 18 and 29 years old in good health. CDR3 bases: TGTGCCAGCAGTTACGACGGGGACTACGAGCAGTACTTC. Translation: CASSYDGDYEQYF.